This T cell receptor (beta chain) is from a study of cytomegalovirus exposure and HLA in healthy donors. Whole-study findings and limits: Being productive about 87% or about 30% of the time was typical of most TCR beta V segments in an earlier analysis. It was assumed in the presence/absence analyses that sequencing depth was roughly uniform across donors. A later analysis reportedly identified an Asian-associated ancestry cluster as carrying fewer N-insertions than the approximately 670-donor mean. The majority of TCR sequences were rare, yet some public TCRs appeared in many donors.

This clone was detected once. Antigen specificity is unknown. The PCR employed 60 Vbeta primers together with 13 Jbeta primers. Assay used: immunoSEQ multiplex PCR; TCRdb lists only in-frame clones, some missing. The sample has more than 100,000 clones; 76% are singletons. The sequence came from a woman in her late teens or twenties in good health and CMV-seropositive. The sample was PBMCs.

The CDR3 nucleotides read TGTGCCAGCAGAATGAGGGAGTATAGCAATCAGCCCCAGCATTTT. This gives the protein CASRMREYSNQPQHF. The chain combines TRBV28 with TRBJ1-5; D uncertain. Germline-derived CDR1 and CDR2 are MDHEN and SYDVKM. V lost 6 bases to trimming and J lost 0 bases, with 12 bases between them. The CDR3 loop spans 15 amino acids.